The TCR beta chain under discussion was sequenced for a study of post-analysis software for immune sequencing data. Regarding this clonotype: The target antigen is unknown.

The CDR3 spans 13 residues. Germline values: CDR1 DFQATT, CDR2 SNEGSKA (reference sequence). The ends lost 7 bases at V and 3 bases at J; junction bases unmatched: 9. General study results and limits: Samples made in the same batch grouped tightly together by F measure. Relative to controls, patients with multiple sclerosis showed significantly lower normalized Chao1 diversity. Elevated frequency relative to controls characterized several TRBV segments in patients, TRBV5-6, TRBV5-1 and TRBV20-1 among them.

Unique molecular identifiers were built into the TCR beta cDNA libraries. TCRdb independently ran MiXCR on the PCR reads; one entry per CDR3 protein. The table lists about 200,000 distinct CDR3 sequences, 25% to 30% of them singletons. The chain has TRBV20-1 and TRBJ2-7, with TRBD1 matching 7 bases. Specimen: blood. The receptor was isolated from a girl younger than 18 with multiple sclerosis. The CDR3 region has the DNA TGCAGTGTTGCGGACAGGACCCTCTACGAGCAGTACTTC. Its protein is CSVADRTLYEQYF.